This TCR beta chain was documented in a study of blood T cell repertoires in COVID-19. The wider study: The cDNA or gDNA used as material had been derived from T cells, B-cell-depleted T cells, or PBMCs.

Per the study methods: Estimated nucleated cell counts came from reference gene primer amplification. Only in-frame clones appear in the TCRdb table, and some are missing; sequencing was by immunoSEQ multiplex PCR. V and J calls plus clone size are reproduced from that table; the DNA served to infer D and trimming. The sample holds hundreds of thousands of clones, 86% seen once. The CDR3 totals 16 residues. The V gene's germline CDR1 is SGHDT and CDR2 YYEEEE. The trim removed 3 bases at V and 6 bases at J, leaving 12 bases unmatched. This receptor was obtained from a woman aged 25 to 39 with active or convalescent COVID-19. Input material: peripheral blood. This sequence joins TRBV5-6 and TRBJ2-3, with 8 bases aligning to TRBD1. CDR3 protein: CASSSRTGTLSDTQYF. As DNA, the CDR3 is TGTGCCAGCAGCTCCCGGACAGGGACACTTTCTGATACGCAGTATTTT.